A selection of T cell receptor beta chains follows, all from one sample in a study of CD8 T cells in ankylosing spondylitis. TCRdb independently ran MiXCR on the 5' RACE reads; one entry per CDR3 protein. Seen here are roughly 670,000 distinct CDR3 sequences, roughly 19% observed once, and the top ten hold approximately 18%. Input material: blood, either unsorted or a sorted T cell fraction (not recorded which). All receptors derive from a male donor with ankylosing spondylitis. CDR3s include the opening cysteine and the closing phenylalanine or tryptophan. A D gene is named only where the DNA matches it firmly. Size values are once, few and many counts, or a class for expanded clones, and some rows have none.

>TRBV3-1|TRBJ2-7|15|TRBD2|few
TGTGCCAGCAATTCGGGGGGACTAGCTGTCGGGGAGCAGTACTTC
CASNSGGLAVGEQYF
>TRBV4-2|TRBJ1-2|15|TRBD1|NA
TGTGCCAGCAGCCAAGACAGGGGGACGGCCTATGGCTACACCTTC
CASSQDRGTAYGYTF
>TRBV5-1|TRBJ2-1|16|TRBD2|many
TGCGCCAGCAGCTCCCGACTAGCGCGGGGTAAGGATGAGCAGTTCTTC
CASSSRLARGKDEQFF
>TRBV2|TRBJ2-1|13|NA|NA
TGTGCCATCGTAAGGACATGGGGAAATGAGCAGTTCTTC
CAIVRTWGNEQFF
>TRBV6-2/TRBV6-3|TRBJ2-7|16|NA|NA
TGTGCCAGCAGTTACTCGTCTGGACAGCGGTTGGCCGAGCAGTACTTC
CASSYSSGQRLAEQYF
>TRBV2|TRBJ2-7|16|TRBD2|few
TGTGCCAGCAGTGAAGGTCGGAGCGGGGGGGTGTACGAGCAGTACTTC
CASSEGRSGGVYEQYF
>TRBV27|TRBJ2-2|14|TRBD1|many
TGTGCCAGCGCCGGACAGGGCTCCACCGGGGAGCTGTTTTTT
CASAGQGSTGELFF
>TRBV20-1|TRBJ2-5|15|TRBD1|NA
TGCAGTGCTAGTGTAGGACAGGGGAACGGAGAGACCCAGTACTTC
CSASVGQGNGETQYF
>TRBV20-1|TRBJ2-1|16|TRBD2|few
TGCAGTGCTAGAGCTAGCGGGGCCAATAACTTTAATGAGCAGTTCTTC
CSARASGANNFNEQFF
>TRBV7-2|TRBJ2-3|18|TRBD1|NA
TGTGCCAGCAGCTTAGGCTTTCCCGGGACAGGGAGCGTCGGTACGCAGTATTTT
CASSLGFPGTGSVGTQYF
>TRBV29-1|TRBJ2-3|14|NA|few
TGCAGCGTTGAAGATCCGAGGGGCACAGATACGCAGTATTTT
CSVEDPRGTDTQYF
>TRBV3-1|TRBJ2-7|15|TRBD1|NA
TGTGCCAGCAGCCAAGATTTGAACAGGGGGTACGAGCAGTACTTC
CASSQDLNRGYEQYF
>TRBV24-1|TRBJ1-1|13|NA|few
TGTGCCACCAGTGACTCGCAGTACACTGAAGCTTTCTTT
CATSDSQYTEAFF
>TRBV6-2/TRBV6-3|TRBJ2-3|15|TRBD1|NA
TGTGCCAGCAGCCTACCCGGGACAGGGGAGCATACGCAGTATTTT
CASSLPGTGEHTQYF
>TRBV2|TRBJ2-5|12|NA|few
TGTGCCAGCCAGCCAAACAGAGAGACCCAGTACTTC
CASQPNRETQYF
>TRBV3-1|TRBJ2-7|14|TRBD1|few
TGTGCCAGCAGCCTAGGGACAGGCTCCGGCGAGCAGTACTTC
CASSLGTGSGEQYF
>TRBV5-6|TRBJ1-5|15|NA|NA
TGTGCCAGCAGCTCTCTCCGGGACACTAATCAGCCCCAGCATTTT
CASSSLRDTNQPQHF
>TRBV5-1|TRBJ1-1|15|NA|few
TGCGCCAGCAGCCCGTATCAGGGTACGGACACTGAAGCTTTCTTT
CASSPYQGTDTEAFF
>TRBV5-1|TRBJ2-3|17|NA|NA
TGCGCCAGCAGCTTGGTAGGTCTGGCGGGTAACGCAGATACGCAGTATTTT
CASSLVGLAGNADTQYF
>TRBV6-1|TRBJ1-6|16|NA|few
TGTGCCAGCAGCCAGAAGACAGCCGGATATAATTCACCCCTCCACTTT
CASSQKTAGYNSPLHF
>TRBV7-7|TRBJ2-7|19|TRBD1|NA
TGTGCCAGCAGCTCCGACAGGGGGGAAGAATATAGCGACGCCTACGAGCAGTACTTC
CASSSDRGEEYSDAYEQYF
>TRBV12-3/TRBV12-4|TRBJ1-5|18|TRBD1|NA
TGTGCCAGCAGTTTAGGGCCGGGACAGGGTGGGCACAATCAGCCCCAGCATTTT
CASSLGPGQGGHNQPQHF
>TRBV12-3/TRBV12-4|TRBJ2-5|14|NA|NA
TGTGCCAGCAGTTTAGATACCAGCCAAGAGACCCAGTACTTC
CASSLDTSQETQYF
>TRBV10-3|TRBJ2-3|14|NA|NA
TGTGCCATCAGGAGTGCGGGGAGCACAGATACGCAGTATTTT
CAIRSAGSTDTQYF
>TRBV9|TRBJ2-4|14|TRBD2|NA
TGTGCCAGCAGCGTAAGCGGGGAGGTTGGCATTCAGTACTTC
CASSVSGEVGIQYF
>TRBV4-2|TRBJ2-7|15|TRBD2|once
TGTGCCAGCAGCCAAGATTACCTAGCGGGAGGTGAGCAGTACTTC
CASSQDYLAGGEQYF
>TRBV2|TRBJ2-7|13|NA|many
TGTGCCAGCATTGGGGTCCGGGCGAGGGAGCAGTACTTC
CASIGVRAREQYF
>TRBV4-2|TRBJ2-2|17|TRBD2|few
TGTGCCAGCAGCCAAGGACTAGCGGGGACCAACACCGGGGAGCTGTTTTTT
CASSQGLAGTNTGELFF
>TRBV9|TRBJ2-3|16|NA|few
TGTGCCAGCAGCGTAGGAGCAGGGAAAGGGACAGATACGCAGTATTTT
CASSVGAGKGTDTQYF
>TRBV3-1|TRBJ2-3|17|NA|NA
TGTGCCAGCAGCCAAGACCCCGGGTCCCTTAGCACAGATACGCAGTATTTT
CASSQDPGSLSTDTQYF
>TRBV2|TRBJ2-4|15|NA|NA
TGTGCCAGCAGTGAAGCGCTTCCGGCAGGAAACATTCAGTACTTC
CASSEALPAGNIQYF
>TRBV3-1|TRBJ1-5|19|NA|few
TGTGCCAGCAGCCACTCCTTGGGGACGGTGGACCCAGACGGTCAGCCCCAGCATTTT
CASSHSLGTVDPDGQPQHF
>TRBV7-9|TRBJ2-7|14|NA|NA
TGTGCCAGCAGCTTAGAGGACATCACATACGAGCAGTACTTC
CASSLEDITYEQYF
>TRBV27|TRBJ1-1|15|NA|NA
TGTGCCAGCAGTTCGAACTGGGACATGAACACTGAAGCTTTCTTT
CASSSNWDMNTEAFF
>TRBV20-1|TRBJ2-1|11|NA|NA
TGCAGTGCTAGAGGAGCCCTTGAGCAGTTCTTC
CSARGALEQFF
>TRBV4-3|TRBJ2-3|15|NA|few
TGCGCCAGCAGCCAAGATCGGGCTTGGTCAGATACGCAGTATTTT
CASSQDRAWSDTQYF
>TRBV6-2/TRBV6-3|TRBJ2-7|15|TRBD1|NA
TGTGCCAGCAGGACTCGGACAGGGCCACATTACGAGCAGTACTTC
CASRTRTGPHYEQYF
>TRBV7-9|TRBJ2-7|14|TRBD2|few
TGTGCCAGCACCTTCGGGACTACGTCCACCGAGCAGTACTTC
CASTFGTTSTEQYF
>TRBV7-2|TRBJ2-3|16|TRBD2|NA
TGTGCCAGCAGCTTCAGACCTGCCAGCGGGGGAGATACGCAGTATTTT
CASSFRPASGGDTQYF
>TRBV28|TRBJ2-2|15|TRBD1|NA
TGTGCCAGCAGGACAGGGGTTCCGAACACCGGGGAGCTGTTTTTT
CASRTGVPNTGELFF
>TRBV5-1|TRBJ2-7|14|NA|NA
TGCGCCAGCAGCTTCCGGGCGGACTCCTACGAGCAGTACTTC
CASSFRADSYEQYF
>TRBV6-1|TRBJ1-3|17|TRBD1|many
TGTGCCAGCAGCATCATTGGGACAGATCACTCTGGAAACACCATATATTTT
CASSIIGTDHSGNTIYF
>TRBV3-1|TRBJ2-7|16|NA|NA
TGTGCCAGCAGCCAAGTTAAAAGGGGACTCTCCTACGAGCAGTACTTC
CASSQVKRGLSYEQYF
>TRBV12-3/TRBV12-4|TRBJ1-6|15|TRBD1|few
TGTGCCAGCAGTTTAATGGACAGGGAAGATTCACCCCTCCACTTT
CASSLMDREDSPLHF
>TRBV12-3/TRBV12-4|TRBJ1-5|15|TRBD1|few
TGTGCCAGCAGTTTTGTGGGACAGGGCAATCAGCCCCAGCATTTT
CASSFVGQGNQPQHF
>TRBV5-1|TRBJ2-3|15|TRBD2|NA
TGCGCCAGCAACCCAGCGGGGGGGGTCACAGATACGCAGTATTTT
CASNPAGGVTDTQYF
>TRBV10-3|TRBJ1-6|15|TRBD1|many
TGTGCCATCAGTGCCGGACAGGAACCGAATTCACCCCTCCACTTT
CAISAGQEPNSPLHF
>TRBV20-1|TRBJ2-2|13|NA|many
TGCAGTGCCGGCCACGGAGTTACCGGGGAGCTGTTTTTT
CSAGHGVTGELFF
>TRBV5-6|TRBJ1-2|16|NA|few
TGTGCCAGCAGCTTGGTCGACAGAGATCCTCTTTATGGCTACACCTTC
CASSLVDRDPLYGYTF
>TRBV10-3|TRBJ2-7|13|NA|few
TGTGCCACCAGCCAGGGTCTGGTCGACGAGCAGTACTTC
CATSQGLVDEQYF
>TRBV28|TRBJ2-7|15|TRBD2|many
TGTGCCAGCAGTTTAGGGACTAGCGGAGGTTACGAGCAGTACTTC
CASSLGTSGGYEQYF
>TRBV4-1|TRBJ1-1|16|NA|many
TGCGCCAGCAGCCAAGATCGAGTTTACCTGAACACTGAAGCTTTCTTT
CASSQDRVYLNTEAFF
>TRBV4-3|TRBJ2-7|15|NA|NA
TGCGCCAGCAGCCACGATAGGGGGGAAACCTACGAGCAGTACTTC
CASSHDRGETYEQYF
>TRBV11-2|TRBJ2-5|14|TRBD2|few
TGTGCCAGCAGCCGGACTAGTAGCGAAGAGACCCAGTACTTC
CASSRTSSEETQYF
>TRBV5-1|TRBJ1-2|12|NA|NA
TGCGCCAGCGGGGACTGGAACTATGGCTACACCTTC
CASGDWNYGYTF